Detailed here is one T cell receptor beta chain. Its cognate antigen is unknown. This specimen belongs to a study of shared clonotypes between healthy human individuals. Study findings and constraints: An anticipated effect of sequencing depth on clonotype sharing among donors was recognized.

The protocol was immunoSEQ multiplex PCR, while the TCRdb copy is restricted to in-frame clones and leaves out a portion. The table records over 1.5 million clones, 95% to 99% of them present only once. This clonotype was obtained from a man younger than 40 in good health. The sequenced sample consisted of naive CD4+ T cells sorted from blood. Specified subset: CD45RA+ positively selected.

CDR3 sequence reads: CSAMGNTIYF. As DNA, the CDR3 is TGCAGTGCTATGGGAAACACCATATATTTT. V and J are TRBV20-1 and TRBJ1-3; D not resolved. Germline loops: CDR1 DFQATT, CDR2 SNEGSKA (reference sequence). Trimming cost V 4 bases and J 4 bases, with 2 bases left between them. The CDR3 totals 10 residues.